The rows below give T cell receptor beta chains drawn from one sample of a study of blood T cells in healthy people across ages. A single record per CDR3 protein comes from TCRdb applying MiXCR to the 5' RACE reads. The sample yields roughly 1,500,000 distinct CDR3 sequences, roughly 32% seen once. The material sequenced was blood. The receptors derive from a woman in her 30s in good health. Both conserved end residues are part of each CDR3. The order of the fields is J gene, clone size, D gene, V gene, CDR3 DNA, CDR3 protein. The D gene is left open where the match is weak. Part of the rows lack a size; the others show once, few, many or a class for expanded clones.

j_call: TRBJ2-1
clone_size: few
d_call: TRBD1
v_call: TRBV18
cdr3_nt: TGTGCCAGCTCACCCGCGGGACAGGGGTACAATGAGCAGTTCTTC
cdr3_aa: CASSPAGQGYNEQFF

j_call: TRBJ2-2
clone_size: once
d_call: -
v_call: TRBV7-9
cdr3_nt: TGTGCCAGCAGTTCGGTGCTCGGGGAGCTGTTTTTT
cdr3_aa: CASSSVLGELFF

j_call: TRBJ2-6
clone_size: -
d_call: TRBD1
v_call: TRBV4-1
cdr3_nt: TGCGCCAGCAGCCAAGTTGGTCCAGGGGGAATCTCTGGGGCCAACGTCCTGACTTTC
cdr3_aa: CASSQVGPGGISGANVLTF

j_call: TRBJ1-1
clone_size: -
d_call: -
v_call: TRBV7-9
cdr3_nt: TGTGCCAGCAGCTTAAAACCCGAGGGGGGAGACACTGAAGCTTTCTTT
cdr3_aa: CASSLKPEGGDTEAFF

j_call: TRBJ2-3
clone_size: once
d_call: -
v_call: TRBV29-1
cdr3_nt: TGCACCGTCGGTGAATCTGCGCAGTATTTT
cdr3_aa: CTVGESAQYF

j_call: TRBJ2-1
clone_size: few
d_call: -
v_call: TRBV6-1
cdr3_nt: TGTGCCAGCAGTGAAGCGCTTCCGGGGACACTCTACAATGAGCAGTTCTTC
cdr3_aa: CASSEALPGTLYNEQFF

j_call: TRBJ1-2
clone_size: few
d_call: TRBD1
v_call: TRBV2
cdr3_nt: TGTGCCAGCAGTGCCCGCTTCGGGACAGGGGGCTCTAACTATGGCTACACCTTC
cdr3_aa: CASSARFGTGGSNYGYTF

j_call: TRBJ2-3
clone_size: -
d_call: TRBD2
v_call: TRBV5-1
cdr3_nt: TGTGCCAGCACTACCGGACTAGTCACAGATACGCAGTATTTT
cdr3_aa: CASTTGLVTDTQYF

j_call: TRBJ2-1
clone_size: few
d_call: -
v_call: TRBV7-9
cdr3_nt: TGTGCCAGCAGCTTCGTAGAGGGGGGAAGCTCCTACAATGAGCAGTTCTTC
cdr3_aa: CASSFVEGGSSYNEQFF

j_call: TRBJ1-1
clone_size: -
d_call: -
v_call: TRBV20-1
cdr3_nt: TGCAGTGCTAGGCTCCTTCAGGGGCCGGGGGCTGTGAACACTGAAGCTTTCTTT
cdr3_aa: CSARLLQGPGAVNTEAFF

j_call: TRBJ2-2
clone_size: few
d_call: TRBD2
v_call: TRBV5-6
cdr3_nt: TGTGCCAGCAGCTTGGGTCTAGCGGGAGCGGCCGGGGAGCTGTTTTTT
cdr3_aa: CASSLGLAGAAGELFF

j_call: TRBJ2-1
clone_size: few
d_call: TRBD2
v_call: TRBV2
cdr3_nt: TGTGCCAGCAGTCCCCGACTAGCGGACTCCTACAATGAGCAGTTCTTC
cdr3_aa: CASSPRLADSYNEQFF

j_call: TRBJ1-2
clone_size: few
d_call: -
v_call: TRBV10-3
cdr3_nt: TGTGCCATCAGAGACGACAGGAACTATGGCTACACCTTC
cdr3_aa: CAIRDDRNYGYTF

j_call: TRBJ2-1
clone_size: -
d_call: -
v_call: TRBV20-1
cdr3_nt: TGCAGTGCTATCCCGGGACACAGCTCCTACAATGAGCAGTTCTTC
cdr3_aa: CSAIPGHSSYNEQFF

j_call: TRBJ1-5
clone_size: -
d_call: -
v_call: TRBV12-3/TRBV12-4
cdr3_nt: TGTGCCAGCAACCCGGGGGGTAGCGGCAATCAGCCCCAGCATTTT
cdr3_aa: CASNPGGSGNQPQHF

j_call: TRBJ2-1
clone_size: few
d_call: TRBD2
v_call: TRBV20-1
cdr3_nt: TGCAGTGCTCGGACTAGCGGGACAGGCGGTGAGCAGTTCTTC
cdr3_aa: CSARTSGTGGEQFF

j_call: TRBJ2-1
clone_size: few
d_call: -
v_call: TRBV5-1
cdr3_nt: TGCGCCAGCAGCTTGTCGGCAGCCCGGTCCAATGAGCAGTTCTTC
cdr3_aa: CASSLSAARSNEQFF

j_call: TRBJ2-5
clone_size: few
d_call: -
v_call: TRBV20-1
cdr3_nt: TGCAGTGCGGCGGACAGCGGTGCCCCCGGGGAGACCCAGTACTTC
cdr3_aa: CSAADSGAPGETQYF

j_call: TRBJ1-2
clone_size: -
d_call: TRBD1
v_call: TRBV4-1
cdr3_nt: TGCGCCAGCAGCCAAGAAAGGGGGCAGACATTCGGCTACACCTTC
cdr3_aa: CASSQERGQTFGYTF

j_call: TRBJ2-1
clone_size: -
d_call: TRBD2
v_call: TRBV29-1
cdr3_nt: TGCAGCGTTGAAGCAGGGGACGTGCTAGCGGGAGGGCCAGGTGAGCAGTTCTTC
cdr3_aa: CSVEAGDVLAGGPGEQFF

j_call: TRBJ1-2
clone_size: -
d_call: TRBD1
v_call: TRBV4-1
cdr3_nt: TGCGCCAGCAGCCAAGATAAGGGGACAGGCTATGGCTACACCTTC
cdr3_aa: CASSQDKGTGYGYTF

j_call: TRBJ2-3
clone_size: -
d_call: TRBD2
v_call: TRBV5-4
cdr3_nt: TGTGCCAGCAACTCTCGCGGGGGTCATACAGATACGCAGTATTTT
cdr3_aa: CASNSRGGHTDTQYF

j_call: TRBJ2-3
clone_size: -
d_call: TRBD2
v_call: TRBV4-2
cdr3_nt: TGTGCCAGCAGCCCCCGACTAGCGGGGGGATACACTAGCACAGATACGCAGTATTTT
cdr3_aa: CASSPRLAGGYTSTDTQYF

j_call: TRBJ1-2
clone_size: few
d_call: -
v_call: TRBV27
cdr3_nt: TGTGCCAGCAGCGAAGTAGGACGGGGGGATGGCTACACCTTC
cdr3_aa: CASSEVGRGDGYTF

j_call: TRBJ2-3
clone_size: -
d_call: -
v_call: TRBV3-1
cdr3_nt: TGTGCCAGCAGCCGCGAGAAACCGGGGGCAGGGGCCATCACAGATACGCAGTATTTT
cdr3_aa: CASSREKPGAGAITDTQYF

j_call: TRBJ2-1
clone_size: few
d_call: TRBD2
v_call: TRBV4-2
cdr3_nt: TGTGCCAGCAGCCAAGTCATAGCGGGGAATGAGCAGTTCTTC
cdr3_aa: CASSQVIAGNEQFF

j_call: TRBJ2-1
clone_size: many
d_call: -
v_call: TRBV6-5
cdr3_nt: TGTGCCAGCAGTCTCGGACAGCCCTCCTACAATGAGCAGTTCTTC
cdr3_aa: CASSLGQPSYNEQFF

j_call: TRBJ2-3
clone_size: few
d_call: -
v_call: TRBV10-3
cdr3_nt: TGTGCCATCAGTGAGAAGAGCCCCTGGGGAGATACGCAGTATTTT
cdr3_aa: CAISEKSPWGDTQYF

j_call: TRBJ2-3
clone_size: many
d_call: TRBD2
v_call: TRBV7-3
cdr3_nt: TGTGCCAGCAGCCTGACTAGCGGGGGTAGAGATACGCAGTATTTT
cdr3_aa: CASSLTSGGRDTQYF

j_call: TRBJ2-7
clone_size: many
d_call: -
v_call: TRBV25-1
cdr3_nt: TGTGCCAGCAGTGCCGCGGGCTACGAGCAGTACTTC
cdr3_aa: CASSAAGYEQYF

j_call: TRBJ2-1
clone_size: -
d_call: -
v_call: TRBV12-3/TRBV12-4
cdr3_nt: TGTGCCAGCAGTTCCGCGCGGGTTGGAGGTGAGCAGTTCTTC
cdr3_aa: CASSSARVGGEQFF

j_call: TRBJ2-5
clone_size: -
d_call: TRBD2
v_call: TRBV5-1
cdr3_nt: TGCGCCAGCAGCCCCGGGACTAGCGGGGGCGGGGAGCAGTACTTC
cdr3_aa: CASSPGTSGGGEQYF

j_call: TRBJ2-1
clone_size: few
d_call: TRBD2
v_call: TRBV6-6
cdr3_nt: TGTGCCAGCAGTTTGCGGGGGGAGTCCTACAATGAGCAGTTCTTC
cdr3_aa: CASSLRGESYNEQFF

j_call: TRBJ2-1
clone_size: few
d_call: TRBD2
v_call: TRBV28
cdr3_nt: TGTGCCACCAGCCTAGCGGGCGTCAATGAGCAGTTCTTC
cdr3_aa: CATSLAGVNEQFF

j_call: TRBJ1-2
clone_size: -
d_call: -
v_call: TRBV11-1
cdr3_nt: TGTGCCAGCAGCTTACGGCAGGTGGAGGTGGATGGCTACACCTTC
cdr3_aa: CASSLRQVEVDGYTF

j_call: TRBJ1-1
clone_size: -
d_call: -
v_call: TRBV28
cdr3_nt: TGTGCCAGCAGTTTAGTCCCCTCCATGAACACTGAAGCTTTCTTT
cdr3_aa: CASSLVPSMNTEAFF

j_call: TRBJ2-7
clone_size: many
d_call: -
v_call: TRBV9
cdr3_nt: TGTGCCAGCAGCGCCGCGGGTGCATACGAGCAGTACTTC
cdr3_aa: CASSAAGAYEQYF

j_call: TRBJ2-1
clone_size: -
d_call: TRBD2
v_call: TRBV28
cdr3_nt: TGTGCCAGCAGTTTACGGGCGGGGAGGGAGTTCTTC
cdr3_aa: CASSLRAGREFF

j_call: TRBJ2-3
clone_size: -
d_call: -
v_call: TRBV20-1
cdr3_nt: TGCAGTGCCACCCGGAGCGGTGGAGAGCAGTATTTT
cdr3_aa: CSATRSGGEQYF

j_call: TRBJ2-7
clone_size: -
d_call: TRBD2
v_call: TRBV4-2
cdr3_nt: TGTGCCAGCAGCCTCTACGGACTAGCGGGAGGTGATTCCTACGAGCAGTACTTC
cdr3_aa: CASSLYGLAGGDSYEQYF

j_call: TRBJ1-1
clone_size: -
d_call: -
v_call: TRBV6-5
cdr3_nt: TGTGCCAGCAATTACTCGACGGTGGCAGGCCAGGAGGCTTTCTTT
cdr3_aa: CASNYSTVAGQEAFF